These T cell receptor beta chains were read from a single sample in a study of blood T cell repertoires in COVID-19. Here immunoSEQ multiplex PCR was the method, and the copy in TCRdb shows in-frame clones only, minus some. This sample has hundreds of thousands of clones; around 90% occur once, and the top ten carry 2% to 3%. The specimen sequenced was PBMCs or T cells enriched from blood (not recorded which). The receptors here all came from a man between 60 and 75 years old who had recovered from COVID-19. The CDR3 runs from the conserved cysteine through the conserved F or W. Each record gives: J gene, D gene, clone size, V gene, CDR3 protein, CDR3 DNA. The D gene is left open where the match is weak. Only some rows state a clone size, as once, few, many or a class for expanded clones.

>TRBJ1-6|TRBD1|once|TRBV5-1
CASSLRTGTNSPLHF
TGCGCCAGCAGCCTACGGACAGGAACGAATTCACCCCTCCACTTT
>TRBJ1-2|-|-|TRBV27
CASSSAPPGIFGYTF
TGTGCCAGCAGTTCCGCTCCACCAGGGATCTTTGGCTACACCTTC
>TRBJ2-1|TRBD2|-|TRBV7-3
CASSLIGTSGKAEQFF
TGTGCCAGCAGCTTAATAGGGACTAGCGGGAAGGCGGAGCAGTTCTTC
>TRBJ2-7|TRBD2|-|TRBV11-3
CASRAGLAVHYEQYF
TGTGCCAGCAGGGCAGGACTAGCGGTTCATTACGAGCAGTACTTC
>TRBJ1-5|TRBD1|-|TRBV10-1
CASRPLTGDGNQPQHF
TGCGCCAGCAGACCGTTGACAGGGGACGGCAATCAGCCCCAGCATTTT
>TRBJ2-3|-|few|TRBV9
CASSVATLGRTDTQYF
TGTGCCAGCAGCGTAGCTACGTTGGGCCGCACAGATACGCAGTATTTT
>TRBJ2-3|-|once|TRBV4-1
CASSQDPAPTTDTQYF
TGCGCCAGCAGCCAAGATCCTGCCCCTACGACAGATACGCAGTATTTT
>TRBJ2-1|-|-|TRBV6-2/TRBV6-3
CASSSEGLGYNEQFF
TGTGCCAGCAGCTCGGAGGGCTTGGGTTACAATGAGCAGTTCTTC
>TRBJ2-1|-|-|TRBV6-5
CASSYRGARSYNEQFF
TGTGCCAGCAGTTATCGTGGGGCCCGCTCCTACAATGAGCAGTTCTTC
>TRBJ2-6|-|-|TRBV3-1/TRBV3-2
CASSPLAPQTLIFSGANVLTF
TGTGCCAGCAGCCCCTTGGCCCCGCAGACACTTATTTTTTCTGGGGCCAACGTCCTGACTTTC
>TRBJ2-1|TRBD2|once|TRBV7-2
CASSGAGAVLLEQFF
TGTGCCAGCAGCGGAGCGGGGGCCGTTTTGCTTGAGCAGTTCTTC
>TRBJ1-4|-|-|TRBV7-9
CASSPQGGLNEKLFF
TGTGCCAGCAGCCCGCAGGGAGGTCTTAATGAAAAACTGTTTTTT
>TRBJ1-6|-|-|TRBV19
CASTRDFFNSPLHF
TGTGCCAGTACCCGGGACTTCTTTAATTCACCCCTCCACTTT
>TRBJ2-1|-|-|TRBV27
CASSLRQVTYNEQFF
TGTGCCAGCAGTTTGAGACAGGTAACATACAATGAGCAGTTCTTC
>TRBJ2-2|-|few|TRBV7-3
CASGPDYFTGELFF
TGTGCCAGCGGGCCGGACTACTTCACCGGGGAGCTGTTTTTT
>TRBJ1-1|-|-|TRBV6-2/TRBV6-3
CASSSNWNTEAFF
TGTGCCAGCAGTTCCAATTGGAACACTGAAGCTTTCTTT
>TRBJ2-2|-|-|TRBV6-6
CASSYQNTGELFF
TGTGCCAGCAGTTACCAGAACACCGGGGAGCTGTTTTTT
>TRBJ2-2|-|-|TRBV9
CASSVAGTGELFF
TGTGCCAGCAGCGTAGCGGGGACCGGGGAGCTGTTTTTT
>TRBJ2-5|TRBD2|-|TRBV29-1
CSVITSGETQYF
TGCAGCGTTATAACTAGCGGCGAGACCCAGTACTTC
>TRBJ2-7|TRBD2|-|TRBV7-9
CASSPPAGLAGGPGQEQYF
TGTGCCAGCAGCCCTCCCGCGGGACTAGCGGGAGGGCCGGGTCAGGAGCAGTACTTC
>TRBJ1-5|-|-|TRBV28
CASSPLMGQGNQPQHF
TGTGCCAGCAGTCCACTGATGGGTCAGGGCAATCAGCCCCAGCATTTT
>TRBJ2-7|TRBD1|-|TRBV7-9
CASSLAEGQETYEQYF
TGTGCCAGCAGCTTAGCGGAGGGACAGGAGACCTACGAGCAGTACTTC
>TRBJ1-1|-|-|TRBV2
CASSGTRNTEAFF
TGTGCCAGCAGCGGGACAAGAAACACTGAAGCTTTCTTT
>TRBJ2-7|-|-|TRBV2
CASSVSGRSSYEQYF
TGTGCCAGCAGTGTTTCAGGGCGTAGCTCCTACGAGCAGTACTTC
>TRBJ1-3|-|-|TRBV9
CASSVGQISGNTIYF
TGTGCCAGCAGCGTCGGACAGATCTCTGGAAACACCATATATTTT
>TRBJ1-2|TRBD1|-|TRBV18
CASSLRDRNYNYGYTF
TGTGCCAGCTCTCTAAGGGACAGAAATTATAACTATGGCTACACCTTC
>TRBJ1-2|-|-|TRBV5-1
CASRLSGSGTYGYTF
TGCGCCAGCAGGTTATCAGGGTCAGGAACCTATGGCTACACCTTC
>TRBJ1-6|-|-|TRBV2
CASSEAALGGSPLHF
TGTGCCAGCAGTGAAGCGGCCCTGGGGGGATCACCCCTCCACTTT
>TRBJ2-3|TRBD2|-|TRBV5-1
CASNPGLASTGTDTQYF
TGCGCCAGCAACCCGGGACTAGCCTCCACAGGCACAGATACGCAGTATTTT
>TRBJ1-2|TRBD1|once|TRBV4-1
CASSQGTGESYGYTF
TGCGCCAGCAGCCAGGGGACAGGGGAGAGCTATGGCTACACCTTC
>TRBJ1-5|-|-|TRBV19
CASSTGEFQPQHF
TGTGCCAGTTCAACGGGGGAATTTCAGCCCCAGCATTTT
>TRBJ1-3|-|-|TRBV13
CASSRRWASGNTIYF
TGTGCCAGCAGCCGCCGCTGGGCATCCGGAAACACCATATATTTT
>TRBJ1-2|TRBD1|-|TRBV6-6
CASSSSTGGYGYTF
TGTGCCAGCAGTTCTAGTACAGGGGGATATGGCTACACCTTC
>TRBJ1-5|-|-|TRBV19
CASSTTDTTLVPQHF
TGTGCCAGTAGTACAACGGACACGACATTAGTCCCCCAGCATTTT
>TRBJ2-7|TRBD2|-|TRBV3-1/TRBV3-2
CASSWASGPTYEQYF
TGTGCCAGCAGCTGGGCTAGCGGGCCTACCTACGAGCAGTACTTC
>TRBJ1-5|-|-|TRBV6-5
CASRGQTSNQPQHF
TGTGCCAGCAGGGGGCAGACTAGCAATCAGCCCCAGCATTTT
>TRBJ1-2|TRBD1|few|TRBV5-6
CASSQISGQGRSYGYTF
TGTGCCAGCAGCCAGATCTCCGGACAGGGCCGTTCCTATGGCTACACCTTC
>TRBJ2-7|TRBD1|-|TRBV7-9
CASPPRDRPDEQYF
TGTGCCAGCCCGCCCAGGGACAGGCCCGACGAGCAGTACTTC
>TRBJ2-3|-|-|TRBV7-2
CASSQGWAEGQYF
TGTGCCAGCAGCCAGGGGTGGGCCGAAGGGCAGTATTTT
>TRBJ2-1|TRBD2|-|TRBV7-3
CASSIAGTRNNEQFF
TGTGCCAGCAGTATAGCGGGGACGCGAAACAATGAGCAGTTCTTC
>TRBJ2-2|-|-|TRBV7-3
CASSPSVDTGELFF
TGTGCCAGCAGCCCCAGTGTGGACACCGGGGAGCTGTTTTTT
>TRBJ2-3|-|-|TRBV10-3
CAISTRGMGTDTQYF
TGTGCCATCAGTACGCGGGGAATGGGCACAGATACGCAGTATTTT
>TRBJ2-2|-|few|TRBV14
CASSQLVTGELFF
TGTGCCAGCAGCCAACTAGTCACCGGGGAGCTGTTTTTT
>TRBJ2-5|-|-|TRBV3-1/TRBV3-2
CASSPRVQTGETQYF
TGTGCCAGCAGCCCTCGGGTCCAAACGGGGGAGACCCAGTACTTC
>TRBJ1-1|-|-|TRBV6-7
CASSGGGLAPNTEAFF
TGTGCCAGCTCCGGTGGGGGCCTCGCACCGAACACTGAAGCTTTCTTT
>TRBJ2-7|TRBD1|-|TRBV5-4
CASSSQGYEQYF
TGTGCCAGCAGCTCACAGGGGTACGAGCAGTACTTC
>TRBJ1-1|-|-|TRBV6-1
CASSEPGTHEAFF
TGTGCCAGCAGTGAACCTGGGACACATGAAGCTTTCTTT
>TRBJ1-3|-|-|TRBV4-3
CASSQATGNSGNTIYF
TGCGCCAGCAGCCAAGCCACAGGGAACTCTGGAAACACCATATATTTT
>TRBJ2-5|TRBD1|-|TRBV24-1
CATSGQGETQYF
TGTGCCACCAGTGGACAGGGGGAGACCCAGTACTTC
>TRBJ2-1|-|-|TRBV9
CASSTSINNEQFF
TGTGCCAGCAGCACAAGTATTAACAATGAGCAGTTCTTC
>TRBJ2-3|TRBD2|-|TRBV19
CASSTSGRLSPPDTQYF
TGTGCCAGTAGTACTAGCGGGAGGTTATCCCCTCCAGATACGCAGTATTTT
>TRBJ2-2|-|-|TRBV5-1
CASNTGTKNTGELFF
TGCGCCAGCAATACTGGGACAAAGAACACCGGGGAGCTGTTTTTT
>TRBJ1-3|TRBD1|-|TRBV18
CASSHGTGNSGNTIYF
TGTGCCAGCTCACACGGGACAGGGAACTCTGGAAACACCATATATTTT
>TRBJ1-4|-|few|TRBV4-1
CASSQETGRGEKLFF
TGCGCCAGCAGCCAAGAGACAGGACGAGGTGAAAAACTGTTTTTT